The next 32 T cell receptor beta chains were all read from a single sample in a study of T-cell memory formation after mild COVID-19. TCRdb re-derived calls from the 5' RACE reads in MiXCR, one entry per CDR3 protein. The sample has 85,000 to 120,000 distinct CDR3 sequences, about 15% seen once. The source material was PBMCs or a T cell subset sorted from them (not recorded which). These receptors all come from an adult woman who had mild COVID-19 (a few samples of this study predate the infection). Cell type and time point are not known.

The DNA for the CDR3 is TGCGCCAGCAGCCAAGACCGGACATCTTCTGGAAACACCATATATTTT. The encoded protein is CASSQDRTSSGNTIYF. The chain carries TRBV4-3 and TRBJ1-3; D perhaps matches TRBD1 (5 bases). CDR1 is LGHNA and CDR2 is YSLEER in the germline V gene. The length of the CDR3 is 16 residues. V was shortened by 0 bases and J by 1 base, with 10 bases between the two germline ends.

This clonotype was found a few times. In DNA, the CDR3 is TGTGCCACCAGGAGCCGCCTCTACGAGCAGTACTTC. This codes for CATRSRLYEQYF. This chain uses TRBV24-1 with TRBJ2-7; no definite D call. V was shortened by 7 bases and J by 3 bases, with 9 bases between the two germline ends. Germline-derived CDR1 and CDR2 are KGHDR and SFDVKD. This CDR3 region has 12 residues.

The chain is built from TRBV29-1 and TRBJ1-2; D may be TRBD1 (5 bases). Germline assignment: CDR1 SQVTM and CDR2 ANQGSEA. This CDR3 comprises 15 residues. V was clipped by 0 bases and J by 8 bases, with 19 bases between them. The chain's CDR3 is CSVEEASSSGGGYTF. DNA for the CDR3: TGCAGCGTTGAAGAGGCGTCGTCGTCTGGGGGAGGCTACACCTTC.

This clonotype was picked up a small number of times. The V call is TRBV6-1, the J call TRBJ2-7, with 7 bases identical to TRBD2. Germline CDR1 MNHNS, CDR2 SASEGT. V was pared by 6 bases and J by 3 bases, with 8 bases of the junction left unmatched. The CDR3 runs 14 residues. CDR3 residues: CASSETSFIYEQYF. The CDR3, as DNA: TGTGCCAGCAGCGAGACTAGCTTTATCTACGAGCAGTACTTC.

This clonotype was seen a handful of times. V usage is TRBV20-1 and J usage is TRBJ2-7, with D maybe TRBD1 (6 bases). In germline, CDR1 is DFQATT, CDR2 SNEGSKA (reference sequence). The CDR3 runs 11 residues. Trimming cost V 5 bases and J 6 bases, with 11 bases left between them. The CDR3 is CSAETGGEQYF. The CDR3 DNA sequence: TGCAGTGCTGAGACAGGCGGCGAGCAGTACTTC.

V gene TRBV7-9 combines with J gene TRBJ1-3; D is ambiguous. This CDR3 spans 15 amino acids. V gave up 4 bases and J gave up 4 bases, with 14 bases separating them. CDR1 is SEHNR, CDR2 FQNEAQ, per germline (reference sequence). The CDR3 sequence is CASSSLPGIGNTIYF. In DNA, the CDR3 is TGTGCCAGCAGCTCCCTCCCGGGGATCGGAAACACCATATATTTT.

This clonotype was recorded a few times. V is TRBV7-2 and J is TRBJ2-3, with 7 bases identical to TRBD1. V was pared by 5 bases and J by 6 bases, with 5 bases of the junction left unmatched. The germline V gene has CDR1 SGHTA and CDR2 FQGNSA. The CDR3 runs 13 residues. CDR3 nucleotides: TGTGCCAGCAGCACCGAGACAGGGGATACGCAGTATTTT. Translating it yields CASSTETGDTQYF.

V gene TRBV7-9 combines with J gene TRBJ1-1; D not certain. V lost 5 bases to trimming and J lost 6 bases, with 10 bases between them. The CDR3 consists of 12 residues. In germline, CDR1 is SEHNR, CDR2 FQNEAQ (reference sequence). This chain's CDR3 is CASSLVVAEAFF. The CDR3 nucleotides are TGTGCCAGCAGCCTGGTTGTCGCTGAAGCTTTCTTT.

The genes are TRBV28 and TRBJ1-1; possibly TRBD1 for D (5 bases). CDR1 is MDHEN, CDR2 SYDVKM, per germline. CDR3 length: 15 amino acids. The V end lost 8 bases, the J end lost 6 bases, and 22 bases lay between the germline ends. The CDR3 region has the DNA TGTGCCAGCTCCCTGGGCAGGGCGGGTGGCGCTGAAGCTTTCTTT. Translated, it gives CASSLGRAGGAEAFF. Based on the CDR3 plus reference TRBV28 and TRBJ1-1, the full variable domain is DVKVTQSSRYLVKRTGEKVFLECVQDMDHENMFWYRQDPGLGLRLIYFSYDVKMKEKGDIPEGYSVSREKKERFSLILESASTNQTSMYLCASSLGRAGGAEAFFGQGTRLTVV.

This clonotype was detected a few times. The V call is TRBV5-5, the J call TRBJ1-5; D might be TRBD1 (5 bases). The CDR3 is 13 residues long. V dropped 4 bases and J dropped 7 bases, with 12 bases sitting between them. Germline V gene sequence: CDR1 SGHKS, CDR2 YYEKEE (reference sequence). CDR3 loop: CASSGGVWQPQHF. For the CDR3, the DNA is TGTGCCAGCAGCGGGGGAGTTTGGCAGCCCCAGCATTTT.

The rearrangement uses TRBV6-2 or TRBV6-3 and TRBJ2-1; D is unresolved. This CDR3 comprises 13 residues. Germline CDR1 is MNHEY and CDR2 is SVGEGT. V dropped 4 bases and J dropped 6 bases, with 10 bases sitting between them. The CDR3 region is CASSSTSPNEQFF. The CDR3 DNA reads TGTGCCAGCAGTTCCACAAGTCCCAATGAGCAGTTCTTC.

V is TRBV30 and J is TRBJ1-1; no clear D gene. Germline CDR1 is GTSNPN and CDR2 is SVGIG (reference sequence). Trimming removed 5 bases at V and 1 base at J, with 14 bases between. This CDR3 comprises 14 residues. The CDR3 region is CAWLAHSENTEAFF. The CDR3, as DNA: TGTGCCTGGCTTGCTCACTCAGAGAACACTGAAGCTTTCTTT.

This clonotype was detected ten times or more. The rearrangement joins TRBV7-6 to TRBJ2-5; D is unclear. The CDR3 is 14 residues long. Deletions cut 5 bases from V and 5 bases from J, with 15 bases between. Germline loops: CDR1 SGHVS, CDR2 FNYEAQ. CDR3 nucleotides: TGTGCCAGCAGCCCTACGGGTTGGTTGGAGACCCAGTACTTC. This encodes CASSPTGWLETQYF.

The gene calls are TRBV20-1 and TRBJ1-2, with D unresolved. V was clipped by 0 bases and J by 8 bases, with 7 bases between them. Germline loops: CDR1 DFQATT, CDR2 SNEGSKA (reference sequence). The CDR3 loop spans 11 amino acids. The DNA of the CDR3 is TGCAGTGCTAGAGATCTGCGGGGCTACACCTTC. Amino acids: CSARDLRGYTF.

The V gene is TRBV4-1, the J gene TRBJ2-1, with D possibly being TRBD2 (6 bases). CDR3 length: 17 residues. Germline CDR1 is MGHRA and CDR2 is YSYEKL. The V end lost 1 base, the J end lost 0 bases, and 13 bases lay between the germline ends. In DNA, the CDR3 is TGCGCCAGCAGCCAAGGGGGGGTTCTCAGCTCCTACAATGAGCAGTTCTTC. This encodes CASSQGGVLSSYNEQFF.

This clonotype was found a few times. The genes are TRBV19 and TRBJ2-5; weak D call: TRBD1 (6 bases). The CDR3 is made up of 13 amino acids. From germline, CDR1 is LNHDA and CDR2 SQIVND (reference sequence). Trimming pared 5 bases from V and 9 bases from J, leaving 16 bases between. In DNA, the CDR3 is TGTGCCAGTAGTGTACTAGGGGGTCTGCCCCAGTACTTC. It yields the protein CASSVLGGLPQYF.

The J gene is TRBJ2-3, the V gene TRBV7-2; 12 bases match TRBD2. With 5 bases clipped from V and 4 bases from J, the junction kept 13 bases outside the gene matches. Germline V lookup: CDR1 SGHTA, CDR2 FQGNSA. The CDR3 runs to 18 residues. For the CDR3, the DNA is TGTGCCAGCAGCACTTTGGTTCTAGCGGGGGGGCTGTCAGATACGCAGTATTTT. It yields the protein CASSTLVLAGGLSDTQYF.

This clonotype was recorded a few times. The chain links TRBV4-3 to TRBJ2-3; the match to TRBD1 covers 9 bases. The V segment lost 4 bases and the J segment 5 bases; nucleotides outside the gene matches: 4. This CDR3 is 14 amino acids long. Per germline, CDR1 LGHNA and CDR2 YSLEER. CDR3 DNA sequence: TGCGCCAGCAGCCGATCGGACAGGGGAGATACGCAGTATTTT. Protein: CASSRSDRGDTQYF.

This clonotype was counted many times. V usage is TRBV4-3 and J usage is TRBJ1-4; D possibly corresponds to TRBD1 (6 bases). This CDR3 is built from 17 residues. Trimming took 0 bases from V and 8 from J, leaving 19 bases between them. Germline V gene sequence: CDR1 LGHNA, CDR2 YSLEER. The CDR3 DNA follows: TGCGCCAGCAGCCAAGATTTAGGGGGTTATGGGAGAGAAAAACTGTTTTTT. Amino acid sequence: CASSQDLGGYGREKLFF.

This clonotype has a handful of counts. The gene calls are TRBV7-3 and TRBJ1-1, with D maybe TRBD1 (6 bases). Trimming shortened V by 5 bases and J by 7 bases, and 14 bases separated the two germline ends. Germline loops: CDR1 SGHTA, CDR2 FQGTGA. CDR3 length: 13 residues. CDR3 sequence: CASSAGTWNEAFF. The DNA of the CDR3 is TGTGCCAGCAGCGCTGGGACATGGAATGAAGCTTTCTTT.

This clonotype was counted a few times. The chain couples TRBV13 to TRBJ2-1; TRBD1 might be the D (6 bases). V lost 4 bases to trimming and J lost 9 bases, with 16 bases between them. The CDR3 sequence is 14 residues long. Germline CDR1 reads PRHDT; CDR2 reads FYEKMQ (reference sequence). CDR3 coding DNA: TGTGCCAGCAGCTCTCAACGCCAGGGGCGTGAGCAGTTCTTC. Protein sequence: CASSSQRQGREQFF.

The genes are TRBV12-5 and TRBJ2-1; D is undetermined. CDR3 size: 12 residues. Between the trimmed V and J ends, which lost 4 bases and 8 bases, there was a span of 9 bases. Germline V gene data show CDR1 as LGHNT and CDR2 as FRNRAP. The CDR3 sequence is CASGSFSDEQFF. The CDR3 nucleotides read TGTGCTAGTGGTTCCTTCTCCGATGAGCAGTTCTTC.

The V and J genes are TRBV5-1 and TRBJ1-1; 8 bases map to TRBD1. CDR1 SGHRS and CDR2 YFSETQ come from the germline V gene. The CDR3 spans 16 residues. Trimming cost V 4 bases and J 0 bases; bases outside gene matches: 8. The CDR3 loop is CASSHNRGSMNTEAFF. The CDR3 DNA sequence: TGCGCCAGCAGCCACAACAGGGGGTCGATGAACACTGAAGCTTTCTTT. Together with reference TRBV5-1 and TRBJ1-1, the CDR3 gives the full variable domain: KAGVTQTPRYLIKTRGQQVTLSCSPISGHRSVSWYQQTPGQGLQFLFEYFSETQRNKGNFPGRFSGRQFSNSRSEMNVSTLELGDSALYLCASSHNRGSMNTEAFFGQGTRLTVV.

This clonotype was seen just once. The chain links TRBV30 to TRBJ1-1, with 9 bases lining up with TRBD1. The CDR3 has 11 residues. Germline CDR1 reads GTSNPN; CDR2 reads SVGIG (reference sequence). V shed 8 bases and J 5 bases; nucleotides not matched to a gene: 3. CDR3 nucleotides: TGTGCCGGGACAGGGAGGACTGAAGCTTTCTTT. Amino acids: CAGTGRTEAFF. Supplemented by reference TRBV30 and TRBJ1-1, the full variable domain reads SQTIHQWPATLVQPVGSPLSLECTVEGTSNPNLYWYRQAAGRGLQLLFYSVGIGQISSEVPQNLSASRPQDRQFILSSKKLLLSDSGFYLCAGTGRTEAFFGQGTRLTVV.

In its sample, this clonotype was seen a few times. The chain uses TRBV7-9 and TRBJ1-5; no firm D call. The CDR3 consists of 15 residues. Trimming left V 2 bases short and J 8 bases short, with 16 bases between. Germline V gene lookup returns CDR1 SEHNR and CDR2 FQNEAQ (reference sequence). The CDR3 bases are TGTGCCAGCAGCTTAACCGGGTTCAGTCAGGAGCCCCAGCATTTT. Residues: CASSLTGFSQEPQHF.

This clonotype was picked up one time. The chain has TRBV29-1 and TRBJ2-1; 11 nucleotides agree with TRBD2. Per the germline V gene, CDR1 is SQVTM and CDR2 is ANQGSEA. CDR3 length equals 16 residues. The J segment lost 4 bases and the V segment lost 0 bases, leaving 5 bases of the junction unmatched. The CDR3 loop reads CSVEDIGTSGYNEQFF. The CDR3 nucleotides are TGCAGCGTTGAAGATATAGGGACTAGCGGATACAATGAGCAGTTCTTC.

J is TRBJ1-6 and V is TRBV10-3; D is possibly TRBD1 (5 bases). CDR3 size: 15 residues. Germline V gene data show CDR1 as ENHRY and CDR2 as SYGVKD. V lost 5 bases to trimming and J lost 8 bases, with 16 bases between them. CDR3 coding DNA: TGTGCCATCAGTCCTACGGACACCGACCATTCACCCCTCCACTTT. Translated: CAISPTDTDHSPLHF.

V is TRBV14 and J is TRBJ2-1, with D tentatively TRBD1 (6 bases). Germline values: CDR1 SGHDN, CDR2 FVKESK. The CDR3 runs 14 residues. V lost 3 bases and J 4 bases, leaving 10 bases between the germline ends. CDR3 protein: CASSHWTAYNEQFF. CDR3 DNA: TGTGCCAGCAGCCATTGGACAGCATACAATGAGCAGTTCTTC.

This chain connects TRBV7-3 to TRBJ2-2, with D possibly matching TRBD1 (6 bases). Germline CDR1 SGHTA, CDR2 FQGTGA. The CDR3 length is 16 residues. V was pared by 4 bases and J by 6 bases, with 18 bases between. CDR3 sequence (DNA): TGTGCCAGCAGCTCTCCCAGGGGTAATTTGGCCGGGGAGCTGTTTTTT. Amino acid sequence: CASSSPRGNLAGELFF.

This clonotype was observed a few times. This sequence joins TRBV24-1 and TRBJ2-2; D is uncertain. Germline V gives CDR1 KGHDR, CDR2 SFDVKD. The CDR3 runs to 15 residues. Trimming shortened V by 4 bases and J by 3 bases, and 11 bases separated the two germline ends. DNA for the CDR3: TGTGCCACCAGTGACCCCTTTCAGGACACCGGGGAGCTGTTTTTT. It specifies CATSDPFQDTGELFF.

V usage is TRBV7-3 and J usage is TRBJ2-3; 7 bases line up with TRBD2. V lost 5 bases and J lost 3; bases outside the gene matches: 11. Per the germline V gene, CDR1 is SGHTA and CDR2 is FQGTGA. The CDR3 loop spans 16 amino acids. This CDR3 is CASSPTGLGLTDTQYF. In nucleotides, the CDR3 is TGTGCCAGCAGCCCCACCGGACTAGGATTAACAGATACGCAGTATTTT.

This clonotype was seen a few times. The chain links TRBV28 to TRBJ2-2; no firm D call. The CDR3 is made up of 12 amino acids. Germline loops: CDR1 MDHEN, CDR2 SYDVKM. Trimming stripped 5 bases from V and 8 bases from J, with 9 bases between. The CDR3 reads CASSPTWGELFF. CDR3 sequence (DNA): TGTGCCAGCAGTCCGACTTGGGGGGAGCTGTTTTTT.